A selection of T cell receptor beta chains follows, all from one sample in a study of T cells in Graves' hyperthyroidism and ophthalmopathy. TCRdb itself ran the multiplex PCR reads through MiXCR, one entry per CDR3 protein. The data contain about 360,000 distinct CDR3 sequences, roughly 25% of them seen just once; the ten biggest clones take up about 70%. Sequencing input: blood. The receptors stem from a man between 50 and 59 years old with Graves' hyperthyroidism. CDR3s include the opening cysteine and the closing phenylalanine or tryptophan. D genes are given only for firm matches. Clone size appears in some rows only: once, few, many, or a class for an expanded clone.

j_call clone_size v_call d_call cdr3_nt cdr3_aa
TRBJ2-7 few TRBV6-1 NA TGTGCCAGCAGAACAAACAGGGCTAATACCTACGAGCAGTACTTC CASRTNRANTYEQYF
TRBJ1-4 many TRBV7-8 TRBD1 TGTGCCAGCAGTCCGCCAGGGGGGATGGAAAAACTGTTTTTT CASSPPGGMEKLFF
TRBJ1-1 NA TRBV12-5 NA TGTGCTACCAAGGGCGTGGGGAACACTGAAGCTTTCTTT CATKGVGNTEAFF
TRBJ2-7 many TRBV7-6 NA TGTGCCAGCAGCTTCGACACCCGCGGGTACGAGCAGTACTTC CASSFDTRGYEQYF
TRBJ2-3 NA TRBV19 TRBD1 TGTGCCACTTCGGACAGGTGGGGGAGCACAGATACGCAGTATTTT CATSDRWGSTDTQYF
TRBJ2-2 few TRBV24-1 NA TGTGCCACCAAGACAGCTAACACCGGGGAGCTGTTTTTT CATKTANTGELFF
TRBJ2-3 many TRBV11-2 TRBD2 TGTGCCAGCAGCATTAGCGGGACCACAGATACGCAGTATTTT CASSISGTTDTQYF
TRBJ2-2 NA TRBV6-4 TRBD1 TGTGCCAGGGGGACAGGGTTGAACACCGGGGAGCTGTTTTTT CARGTGLNTGELFF
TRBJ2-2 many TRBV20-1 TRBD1 TGCAGTGCTTTACAGGGGATCGCGAACACCGGGGAGCTGTTTTTT CSALQGIANTGELFF
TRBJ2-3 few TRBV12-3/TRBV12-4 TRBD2 TGTGCCAGCAGTTACGGCGGGACTAGCGGGTTCACAGATACGCAGTATTTT CASSYGGTSGFTDTQYF
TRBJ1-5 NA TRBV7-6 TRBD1 TGTGCCAGCAGCTTAAGGGGGACAGGGGGCGATTTGGGCAATCAGCCCCAGCATTTT CASSLRGTGGDLGNQPQHF
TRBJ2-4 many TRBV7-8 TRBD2 TGTGCCAGCAGCAAAGCGGGGGGGGCTACGGCCAAAAACATTCAGTACTTC CASSKAGGATAKNIQYF
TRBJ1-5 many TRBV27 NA TGTGCCAGCAGTTTAAGTGTGGGGCAGGGCAGCAATCAGCCCCAGCATTTT CASSLSVGQGSNQPQHF
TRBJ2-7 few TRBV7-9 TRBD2 TGTGCCAGCAGCTTACAAGTTCTAGCGGGAGGTCGTACCGAGCAGTACTTC CASSLQVLAGGRTEQYF
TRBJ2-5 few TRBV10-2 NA TGCGCCAGCAGCTTGAAGCATAGCGGCCCGAACCAAGAGACCCAGTACTTC CASSLKHSGPNQETQYF
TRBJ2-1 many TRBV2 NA TGTGCCAGCAGTCCGACTACTCTTTCCAACGATGAGCAGTTCTTC CASSPTTLSNDEQFF
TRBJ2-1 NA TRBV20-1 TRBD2 TGCAGTGCTAGAGATTCCCGGACTAGATGCGAGCAGTTCTTC CSARDSRTRCEQFF
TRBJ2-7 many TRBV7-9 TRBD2 TGTGCCAGCAGCACCCCCGCCAGCGGGAGTTACGAGCAGTACTTC CASSTPASGSYEQYF
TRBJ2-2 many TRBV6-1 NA TGTGCCAGTTCTACTACCCGCTCCGGGGAGCTGTTTTTT CASSTTRSGELFF
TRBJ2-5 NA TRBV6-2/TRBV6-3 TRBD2 TGTGCCGGGGGGACTAGTCGCGAGACCCAGTACTTC CAGGTSRETQYF
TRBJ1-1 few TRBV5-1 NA TGCGCCAGCAGCTTGATTCCGGGGGCCGGTGAAGCTTTCTTT CASSLIPGAGEAFF
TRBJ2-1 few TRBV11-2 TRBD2 TGTGCCAGCAGCGCCACCGGGACTAGCGGTTACAATGAGCAGTTCTTC CASSATGTSGYNEQFF
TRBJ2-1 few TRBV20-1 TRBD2 TGCAGTGCCCTTAGGGCGACTAGCGTTTACAATGAGCAGTTCTTC CSALRATSVYNEQFF
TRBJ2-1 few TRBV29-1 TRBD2 TGCAGCGTTGGAAGCGGGAGAGGTAATGAGCAGTTCTTC CSVGSGRGNEQFF
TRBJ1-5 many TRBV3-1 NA TGTGCCAGCAGCTTCGGATATGGTAATCAGCCCCAGCATTTT CASSFGYGNQPQHF
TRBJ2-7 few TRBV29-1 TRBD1 TGCAGCGTTGGGGACAGCTACTCCTACGAGCAGTACTTC CSVGDSYSYEQYF
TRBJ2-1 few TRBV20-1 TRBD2 TGCAGTGCTAGAGGTACTAGCGTTATAAACTACAATGAGCAGTTCTTC CSARGTSVINYNEQFF
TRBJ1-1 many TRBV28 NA TGTGCCAGCAGTTTGGAACGGTTGAACACTGAAGCTTTCTTT CASSLERLNTEAFF
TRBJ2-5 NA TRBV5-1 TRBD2 TGCGCCAGCAGCTTGTGGCAGCGGGGCCGACAAGAGACCCAGTACTTC CASSLWQRGRQETQYF
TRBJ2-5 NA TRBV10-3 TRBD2 TGTGCCATCAGTGGGGGACTAGCGGGACAAGAGACCCAGTACTTC CAISGGLAGQETQYF
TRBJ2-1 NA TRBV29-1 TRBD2 TGCAGCGTAGGCACTAGCGGGATTTACAATGAGCAGTTCTTC CSVGTSGIYNEQFF
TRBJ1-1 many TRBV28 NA TGTGCCAGCAGTTTCCATGGGGGCCAGGGGAGGAACACTGAAGCTTTCTTT CASSFHGGQGRNTEAFF
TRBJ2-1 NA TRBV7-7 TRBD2 TGTGCTAGCAGCTTATCGCCGGGCGGGAGTGGGATCTACAATGAGCAGTTCTTC CASSLSPGGSGIYNEQFF
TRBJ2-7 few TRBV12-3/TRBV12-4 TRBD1 TGTGCCAGCAGAAGATCCGGGACAGGTTCCTACGAGCAGTACTTC CASRRSGTGSYEQYF
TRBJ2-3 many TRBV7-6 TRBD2 TGTGCCAGCCGCCCAACTAGCGGGAGCACAGATACGCAGTATTTT CASRPTSGSTDTQYF
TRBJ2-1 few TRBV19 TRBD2 TGTGCCAGTAGTATAGGTACCGGGACTAGCGGGAGGGCCGGGGGTGAGCAGTTCTTC CASSIGTGTSGRAGGEQFF
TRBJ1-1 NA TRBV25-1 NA TGTGCCAGCAGTGCCTACAAACCCGGGACTGAAGCTTTCTTT CASSAYKPGTEAFF
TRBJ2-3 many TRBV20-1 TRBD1 TGCAGTGCTAGAGATAGGCAGGGGGCATATGGAGATACGCAGTATTTT CSARDRQGAYGDTQYF
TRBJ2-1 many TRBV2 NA TGTGCCAGCAGTCCGGACCTTGGTGAGCAGTTCTTC CASSPDLGEQFF
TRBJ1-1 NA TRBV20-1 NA TGCAGTGCTAGAACCGACCTGAACACTGAAGCTTTCTTT CSARTDLNTEAFF
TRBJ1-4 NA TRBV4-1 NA TGCGCCAGCAGCCAAGAAGCCACGGGCGGTGAAAAACTGTTTTTT CASSQEATGGEKLFF
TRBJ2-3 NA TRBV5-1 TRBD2 TGCGCCAGCAGCGTGGGACTAGCGGGAGGACTTAGCACAGATACGCAGTATTTT CASSVGLAGGLSTDTQYF
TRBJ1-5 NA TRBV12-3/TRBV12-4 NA TGTGCCAGCAGTTCCGGCCCCGTACAGGGTCGACAGCCCCAGCATTTT CASSSGPVQGRQPQHF
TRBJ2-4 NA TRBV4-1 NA TGCGCCAGCAGCCAAGCCGAGGGAGCCCCGGGGCCTGAGTACTTC CASSQAEGAPGPEYF
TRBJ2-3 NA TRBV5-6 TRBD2 TGTGCCAGCAGCACTAGCGGAACAGATACGCAGTATTTT CASSTSGTDTQYF
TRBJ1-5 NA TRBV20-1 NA TGCAGTGCTAGAGAGGGGGCCGACAATCAGCCCCAGCATTTT CSAREGADNQPQHF
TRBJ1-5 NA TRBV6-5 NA TGTGCCAGCAGTTACTCGAGAGGGAATCAGCCCCAGCATTTT CASSYSRGNQPQHF
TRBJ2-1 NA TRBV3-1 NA TGTGCCAGCAGCCAAGACGGGGGATGGACTACGACCACCAATGAGCAGTTCTTC CASSQDGGWTTTTNEQFF
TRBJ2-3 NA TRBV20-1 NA TGCAGTGCTAGAGTGTCCGTAGATACGCAGTATTTT CSARVSVDTQYF
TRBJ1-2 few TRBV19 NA TGTGCCAGTAGTATAACGTGGACAGTGGAGGGTGGCTACACCTTC CASSITWTVEGGYTF
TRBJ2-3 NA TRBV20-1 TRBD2 TGCAGTGCTAGAGACCTCCCAGGACTAGCGGGAGGGTTCGCCACAGATACGCAGTATTTT CSARDLPGLAGGFATDTQYF
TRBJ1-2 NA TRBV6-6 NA TGTGCCAGCAGTTACGGGAACAGGGTTGCTAACTATGGCTACACCTTC CASSYGNRVANYGYTF
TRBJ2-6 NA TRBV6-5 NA TGTGCCAGCAGTTTCAGGGTTTCTGGGGCCAACGTCCTGACTTTC CASSFRVSGANVLTF
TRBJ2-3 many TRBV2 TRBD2 TGTGCCAGCACCCGACTAGCGGGAGTCACAGATACGCAGTATTTT CASTRLAGVTDTQYF
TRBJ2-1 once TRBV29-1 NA TGCAGCGTTGGATTAAGGAGAAATGAGCAGTTCTTC CSVGLRRNEQFF